This section outlines one TCR beta chain sequence together with its context. Its antigen is unknown. No clone much larger than this one lies a single base away; base qualities are absent. Receptor libraries were prepared by the immunoSEQ multiplex PCR assay. A mixture of 60 forward primers for TCR Vbeta segments and 13 reverse primers for TCR Jbeta segments was used in the multiplex PCR. The CDR3 region of rearranged TCR beta genes was amplified from genomic DNA with a multiplex PCR assay. Amplified TCR beta libraries were sequenced as 87-base-pair reads on the Illumina HiSeq System. As for the original processing: Across the roughly 670 repertoires, a later analysis counted roughly 77 million unique TCR beta chains, 9 million to 14 million of which were shared by at least two donors. To remove PCR and sequencing errors, raw reads were error-corrected and collapsed into unique sequences using a nearest-neighbor algorithm that merged closely related sequences. CDR3 sequences were aligned to IMGT reference sequences to assign V, D and J gene segments. For a sequence to be retained, a match of at least six nucleotides to both a V gene segment and a J gene segment was required. Rearrangements were classified as productive when the CDR3 lacked stop codons and remained in frame with V and J, and all other rearrangements were classified as non-productive. Following IMGT convention, CDR3 was defined as the stretch from the second conserved V-encoded cysteine to the conserved J-encoded phenylalanine. In an earlier analysis of some 550 of the donors, sequences lacking an unambiguous match to a single V gene segment were excluded. In an earlier analysis of a few hundred of the donors, a V segment was called functional when productive rearrangements were above 56.7%, and segregating when the standard deviation between donors exceeded 5%. To diagnose cytomegalovirus status from the catalog of TCR beta chain sequences, a statistical classification framework was built. A later analysis assigned V and J genes by comparing TCR nucleotide sequences with IMGT/GENE-DB human TR gene sequences. Using the TCRdist pipeline, a later analysis assigned CDR3 sequences along with most-parsimonious VDJ recombination scenarios. In a later analysis, every TCR beta chain was defined by the combination of its CDR3 amino acid sequence and its V-gene family, and reads without a unique V-gene family were dropped. In a later analysis, 450 to 600 highly shared, low-generation-probability nucleotide sequences were removed to address suspected cross-contamination and a sequencing artifact. In a later analysis, a clonal expansion index was calculated for each public chain from normalized within-repertoire ranks of inferred template counts. Generation probabilities in a later analysis came from a VDJ recombination model fitted to out-of-frame rearrangements, and those results were checked against IGoR. A later analysis scored TCR-TCR, TCR-HLA and TCR-CMV co-occurrence with hypergeometric tests, applying a repertoire-size bias correction to TCR pairs. False discovery rates were estimated in a later analysis by permuting HLA or CMV assignments 20 times. A later analysis grouped co-occurring TCRs with DBSCAN, adding TCRdist sequence similarity when clustering within HLA-allele-positive subsets. Repertoires with fewer than 30,000 or more than 120,000 public chains, plus five repertoires with anomalous nucleotide sharing, were excluded from co-occurrence clustering. Sourced from immuneACCESS, this table was stored by TCRdb with only in-frame sequences that have V and J called. A share of the clones is absent; for the studies checked, an unresolved V gene accounts for under half, and the remainder has no known explanation. V and J calls and clone size are those listed in that table; D and trimming were worked out from the DNA. The table for this sample lists 150,000 to 250,000 clones; roughly 80% of them were counted only once. Approximately 6.5% of the sample lies in the top ten.

The CDR3, from cysteine to phenylalanine, totals 15 residues. The DNA shown is the 45-base CDR3, in frame from base 1. Based on the germline V gene (reference sequence), the CDR1 and CDR2 sequences are LNHDA and SQIVND. V loses 2 bases, J loses 0 bases, and the germline ends lie 8 bases apart. This entry comes from a study of cytomegalovirus exposure and HLA in healthy donors (dated by TCRdb to 2017 to 2019). About the study as a whole: An earlier analysis of roughly 500 of the donors reported approximately 290 Gb of sequence data and 117 million unique TCR beta sequences from some 180 million T cells. An early release covering more than 500 HLA-typed donors comprised about 300 gigabases of sequencing data and 85 million or so unique TCR sequences. Of the roughly 410 genotyped donors, over 80% were placed in the genetic ancestry cluster associated with self-reported Caucasian donors. The study aimed to test whether signatures of past pathogen exposure could be identified by cataloging public T cell receptors. The study profiled the T cell repertoires of fewer than 850 subjects by immunosequencing and related them to cytomegalovirus serostatus. Besides the first cohort of some 670 subjects, a separate validation cohort made up of around 120 different subjects was used. To predict cytomegalovirus infection status, the study brought together high-throughput TCR immunosequencing, statistical association of individual TCRs with disease status, and machine learning. A later analysis re-examined previously published TCR beta repertoires from 610 or so donors and added high-resolution HLA genotyping to investigate patterns of TCR occurrence. Rather than using new phenotypic data, the later analysis identified candidate immune exposures from TCR beta sequences and from how often those sequences occurred across donors. An earlier analysis of fewer than 700 of the donors applied high-throughput TCR beta sequencing to assess whether each TCR beta V gene segment acted as functional or pseudogenic. Donor age, sex, ethnicity and CMV serostatus were compiled together with the repertoire data. A later genetic analysis took genome-wide SNP genotypes for about three fifths of the 666 donors and used that subset as a discovery cohort. Every repertoire in the discovery cohort had been generated on one and the same sequencing platform. HLA typing included class I and class II loci at four-digit resolution. Typing coverage differed by locus: A, B, C, DRB1 and DQB1 were typed in about 620-640 donors, DQA1 in 500 to 550, DPA1 in over 600, and DPB1 in 472. Because of strong linkage in the cohort, roughly five DR-DQ haplotypes were treated as single units for association and clustering. On average, roughly 240,000 unique TCR beta nucleotide sequences were sequenced per donor among fewer than 500 genotyped donors of the cohort, with 15% to 20% of those sequences being non-productive. General findings and caveats noted by the study authors: Roughly uniform sequencing depth across donors was assumed in presence/absence analyses, although this assumption may not hold. Correlated functional status among segregating V segments might reflect linkage disequilibrium, but an unknown experimental factor could not be ruled out. Because some donors lacked HLA typing at each locus, the association tests relied only on the typed subset. A further reported finding was that TCR beta sequences accurately predicted the HLA-A and HLA-B alleles for most subjects in the first cohort. A later analysis associated 15,000 or so TCR beta sequences with specific HLA alleles at a false discovery rate of 0.05. Most TCR sequences were seen in very few donors, while some public TCRs were found in many individuals. Only TCR beta chains were sequenced in this cohort, and the absence of alpha or paired-chain data limited detectable features. A few of the identified cytomegalovirus-associated TCR beta chains were confirmed in vitro to be specific for cytomegalovirus antigens. Broadly in line with IMGT annotations, most TCR beta V segments showed up in productive rearrangements about 87% or about 30% of the time in an earlier analysis of 587 of the donors. Immune exposure information for the cohort was limited to CMV serostatus. In a later genetic analysis, fewer N-insertions in productive TCRs were reported among donors in an Asian-associated ancestry cluster than the roughly 700-donor mean. Cytomegalovirus status was reported to be diagnosed by the classifier with high specificity and sensitivity in both the original and validation cohorts. Some IMGT-functional V segments, including TRBV6-2 and TRBV6-3, could not be told apart with the 87-base-pair reads, so those segments were excluded. It was suggested by the authors that the approach could potentially be generalized to other disease states and immunological phenotypes. When HLA alleles, especially DR and DQ, strongly co-occurred, TCR associations were difficult to assign to individual alleles. According to a later analysis, most CMV-associated TCR beta chains appeared to be HLA-restricted, and the HLA associations seemed to be driven largely by CMV exposure. The study listed approximately 160 TCR beta chains as associated with cytomegalovirus. A later analysis found that HLA-associated TCR beta chains were more clonally expanded and had lower generation probabilities than equally common non-associated chains. An association between a missense DCLRE1C variant and V-gene and J-gene trimming of TCR beta chains was found in a later genetic analysis and replicated in an independent cohort. A cluster of highly shared sequence variants was judged likely to be a technical artifact of the sequencing pipeline. The earlier analysis of a few hundred of the donors excluded roughly 17 rarely observed V segments, including chromosome 9 orphons, because counts were too low. In a later analysis, TCR association rates were found to vary across HLA loci, with the most associated TCRs seen for DRB1 alleles and the fewest for HLA-C alleles. In a later analysis, several top co-occurrence clusters were reported to appear linked to parvovirus B19, influenza, CMV and Epstein-Barr virus.

In total, 500 to 700 healthy bone marrow donors made up the cohort. At the time of sampling, all cohort members were nominally healthy, though unrecorded immune exposures were likely present. The donor tested CMV seropositive and was one of the 289 seropositive cohort members. A peripheral blood sample was collected from each donor, and TCR beta sequencing was performed on peripheral blood mononuclear cells. Genomic DNA extraction from the blood cell samples was performed with the Qiagen DNeasy Blood Extraction Kit. The rearranged chain carries TRBV19 and TRBJ1-5; a confident D gene designation cannot be given. The clonotype comes from a woman aged 45-59 years in good health and CMV-seropositive. The sequencing input was PBMCs. The DNA sequence is TGTGCCAGTAGTATACGTAGATCTAGCAATCAGCCCCAGCATTTT. The encoded protein is CASSIRRSSNQPQHF.